A single T cell receptor beta chain is shown here with its context. These data originate in a study of blood T cell repertoires in COVID-19. Produced via immunoSEQ multiplex PCR; TCRdb's table is partial and in-frame only. This table has 150,000 to 200,000 clones, roughly 81% appearing once. This CDR3 comprises 14 residues. V lost 7 bases and J 5 bases, leaving 16 bases between the germline ends. Germline V gene sequence: CDR1 MDHEN, CDR2 SYDVKM. The TCR sequence derives from a woman aged 80 or over with COVID-19, enrolled during active disease. The rearrangement joins TRBV28 to TRBJ2-3; the D gene is possibly TRBD1 (6 bases). The source material was peripheral blood. CDR3 in DNA: TGTGCCAGCACGGGGCAGGGGTTAGTAGATACGCAGTATTTT. It translates to CASTGQGLVDTQYF.